The entry below gives a single TCR beta chain sequence along with its context. This sample is drawn from a study of CD8 T cells in Susac syndrome. This CDR3 contains 20 residues. Germline assignment: CDR1 MNHEY and CDR2 SMNVEV (reference sequence). Trimming shortened V by 5 bases and J by 4 bases, and 32 bases separated the two germline ends. RNA amounts of roughly 0.5 to 1 ug underwent reverse transcription with random hexamers. TCRdb used MiXCR to reprocess the immunoSEQ multiplex PCR reads, holding one entry per CDR3 protein. The top ten clones hold around 0.38% of a sample with roughly 110,000 distinct CDR3 sequences, 94% of them seen once.

The chain couples TRBV27 to TRBJ2-5; D might be TRBD1 (8 bases). The sequence derives from a human donor with Susac syndrome. The sequencing sample was made of CD8+ T cells from PBMCs. The CDR3 loop is CASSPQTGTGVFAGVETQYF. DNA for the CDR3: TGTGCCAGCAGTCCACAAACCGGGACAGGTGTCTTTGCGGGGGTAGAGACCCAGTACTTC.